This is a list of T cell receptor beta chains from one sample in a study of PD-1 blockade in classical Hodgkin lymphoma. Here immunoSEQ multiplex PCR was the method, and the copy in TCRdb shows in-frame clones only, minus some. The sample carries 75,000 to 100,000 clones, around 81% recorded once. Sequencing was performed on peripheral blood mononuclear cells (PBMCs), taken before the second cycle of nivolumab. All receptors derive from a human donor with classical Hodgkin lymphoma. The CDR3 runs from the conserved cysteine through the conserved F or W. A D gene is named only where the DNA matches it firmly. Clone size is not always given. Where it is, it says once, few, many or a class for expanded clones.

TRBV4-2	few	TRBD2	TRBJ2-5	CASSQGPGGGLGVDQETQYF	TGTGCCAGCAGCCAAGGCCCCGGCGGGGGACTAGGAGTGGACCAAGAGACCCAGTACTTC
TRBV27	-	-	TRBJ1-5	CASSPYSNQPQHF	TGTGCCAGTTCTCCGTATAGCAATCAGCCCCAGCATTTT
TRBV28	-	-	TRBJ1-2	CASSLPQGRGPYGYTF	TGTGCCAGCAGTCTCCCCCAGGGGAGGGGACCATATGGCTACACCTTC
TRBV5-4	-	-	TRBJ2-1	CASSLGVAPSSYNEQFF	TGTGCCAGCAGCTTGGGGGTAGCCCCGAGCTCCTACAATGAGCAGTTCTTC
TRBV27	once	TRBD1	TRBJ1-1	CASGSGTGRLIAFF	TGTGCCAGCGGCTCCGGGACAGGGCGCCTAATAGCTTTCTTT
TRBV5-4	-	-	TRBJ2-5	CASSFLGEETQYF	TGTGCCAGCAGCTTTCTTGGGGAAGAGACCCAGTACTTC
TRBV7-6	-	TRBD2	TRBJ2-1	CASSARTSGRPHNEQFF	TGTGCCAGCAGCGCCCGGACTAGCGGGAGGCCTCACAATGAGCAGTTCTTC
TRBV27	-	TRBD2	TRBJ2-1	CASKAGVVNEQFF	TGTGCCAGCAAGGCGGGAGTGGTTAATGAGCAGTTCTTC
TRBV7-8	-	TRBD1	TRBJ1-4	CASSARQGVEKLFF	TGTGCCAGCAGCGCCCGACAGGGGGTTGAAAAACTGTTTTTT
TRBV10-3	-	TRBD1	TRBJ1-2	CAIRPDRGSYGYTF	TGTGCCATCAGACCAGACAGGGGGTCGTATGGCTACACCTTC
TRBV7-9	-	-	TRBJ1-1	CASSPIRQNTEAFF	TGTGCCAGCAGCCCAATTAGACAGAACACTGAAGCTTTCTTT
TRBV5-4	-	-	TRBJ2-5	CASSLDTKETQYF	TGTGCCAGCAGCTTGGACACTAAAGAGACCCAGTACTTC
TRBV28	-	TRBD2	TRBJ2-2	CASSFLAGSHTGELFF	TGTGCCAGCAGTTTCCTAGCGGGATCCCATACCGGGGAGCTGTTTTTT
TRBV11-2	-	-	TRBJ1-1	CASTDLGLPNTEAFF	TGTGCCAGCACCGACCTCGGACTGCCGAACACTGAAGCTTTCTTT
TRBV10-3	-	-	TRBJ2-3	CATGGGGPDTQYF	TGTGCCACGGGGGGAGGGGGTCCAGATACGCAGTATTTT
TRBV5-1	-	TRBD1	TRBJ2-7	CASSLQGMSYEQYF	TGCGCCAGCAGCTTACAGGGGATGTCCTACGAGCAGTACTTC
TRBV19	-	TRBD1	TRBJ1-5	CASDTGGFNQPQHF	TGTGCCAGTGACACAGGGGGCTTCAATCAGCCCCAGCATTTT
TRBV19	once	-	TRBJ2-3	CASSMLGVSTDTQYF	TGTGCCAGTAGTATGCTGGGTGTAAGCACAGATACGCAGTATTTT
TRBV7-3	-	TRBD2	TRBJ2-1	CASSPRKTSGFNEQFF	TGTGCCAGCAGCCCACGAAAAACTAGCGGGTTTAATGAGCAGTTCTTC
TRBV13	-	-	TRBJ2-7	CASRRLKGGLTYEQYF	TGTGCCAGCCGCCGATTAAAGGGGGGTCTCACCTACGAGCAGTACTTC
TRBV14	-	-	TRBJ2-7	CASSQQDGVLAYEQYF	TGTGCCAGCAGCCAACAAGACGGAGTTCTAGCCTACGAGCAGTACTTC
TRBV7-3	-	TRBD2	TRBJ2-1	CASSFSGSSYNEQFF	TGTGCCAGCAGCTTTAGCGGGAGCTCCTACAATGAGCAGTTCTTC
TRBV23-1	-	TRBD2	TRBJ2-7	CASSPPAGGSYEQYF	TGCGCCAGCAGTCCCCCCGCGGGAGGGTCCTACGAGCAGTACTTC
TRBV6-5	few	-	TRBJ2-7	CASSYKTDSYEQYF	TGTGCCAGCAGTTACAAGACAGATTCCTACGAGCAGTACTTC
TRBV6-5	-	-	TRBJ2-7	CASSYVGGEQYF	TGTGCCAGCAGTTACGTCGGGGGCGAGCAGTACTTC
TRBV4-1	-	TRBD1	TRBJ1-2	CASSHSTGGTYGYTF	TGCGCCAGCAGCCACTCGACAGGGGGGACCTATGGCTACACCTTC
TRBV7-8	-	TRBD2	TRBJ2-7	CASSFGLAGVYEQYF	TGTGCCAGCAGCTTCGGACTAGCGGGAGTGTACGAGCAGTACTTC
TRBV28	once	-	TRBJ2-7	CASNLDGWNEQYF	TGTGCCAGCAATTTGGACGGATGGAACGAGCAGTACTTC
TRBV28	-	-	TRBJ2-3	CASALSTDTQYF	TGTGCCAGCGCACTTAGCACAGATACGCAGTATTTT
TRBV5-1	-	-	TRBJ1-2	CASSPSRDGYTF	TGCGCCAGCAGCCCCTCCAGGGATGGCTACACCTTC
TRBV7-6	-	-	TRBJ2-5	CASSLGQETQYF	TGTGCCAGCAGCTTAGGCCAAGAGACCCAGTACTTC
TRBV19	few	-	TRBJ2-1	CASSIVGNEQFF	TGTGCCAGTAGTATCGTAGGGAATGAGCAGTTCTTC
TRBV10-1	-	-	TRBJ1-4	CASMGPQGEKLFF	TGCGCCAGCATGGGACCCCAGGGCGAAAAACTGTTTTTT
TRBV18	-	-	TRBJ1-2	CASSPPILNYGYTF	TGTGCCAGCTCACCACCGATCCTGAACTATGGCTACACCTTC
TRBV7-3	once	-	TRBJ2-1	CASSPGGLYNEQFF	TGTGCCAGCAGCCCCGGGGGGCTCTACAATGAGCAGTTCTTC
TRBV5-4	-	TRBD1	TRBJ1-2	CASSTQGALYGYTF	TGTGCCAGCAGCACGCAGGGGGCTCTCTATGGCTACACCTTC
TRBV28	-	-	TRBJ2-2	CASSLPGPNTGELFF	TGTGCCAGCAGTTTACCGGGGCCGAACACCGGGGAGCTGTTTTTT
TRBV4-1	-	TRBD2	TRBJ2-5	CASSQEAGGHQETQYF	TGCGCCAGCAGCCAAGAAGCGGGAGGGCATCAAGAGACCCAGTACTTC
TRBV6-6	-	-	TRBJ2-4	CASTYGPPPNIQYF	TGTGCCAGCACCTACGGGCCGCCGCCCAACATTCAGTACTTC
TRBV29-1	-	TRBD2	TRBJ2-3	CSVQRDSTDTQYF	TGCAGCGTCCAGCGGGATTCAACAGATACGCAGTATTTT
TRBV7-2	many	-	TRBJ2-2	CASSLDPGELFF	TGTGCCAGCAGCTTAGACCCCGGGGAGCTGTTTTTT
TRBV28	-	TRBD1	TRBJ2-5	CASSPGQPAETQYF	TGTGCCAGCAGCCCGGGACAGCCGGCGGAGACCCAGTACTTC
TRBV7-2	-	-	TRBJ2-4	CASSLIAVGAKNIQYF	TGTGCCAGCAGCTTAATAGCCGTGGGCGCCAAAAACATTCAGTACTTC
TRBV5-1	-	-	TRBJ1-4	CASRLGRGDEKLFF	TGCGCCAGCCGCTTAGGGAGGGGGGATGAAAAACTGTTTTTT
TRBV30	-	-	TRBJ2-7	CASPEGGSPYEQYF	TGTGCCTCACCCGAGGGGGGGTCCCCCTACGAGCAGTACTTC
TRBV25-1	few	TRBD2	TRBJ2-1	CASSEYGGLAGANEQFF	TGTGCCAGCAGTGAATACGGGGGACTAGCGGGGGCCAATGAGCAGTTCTTC